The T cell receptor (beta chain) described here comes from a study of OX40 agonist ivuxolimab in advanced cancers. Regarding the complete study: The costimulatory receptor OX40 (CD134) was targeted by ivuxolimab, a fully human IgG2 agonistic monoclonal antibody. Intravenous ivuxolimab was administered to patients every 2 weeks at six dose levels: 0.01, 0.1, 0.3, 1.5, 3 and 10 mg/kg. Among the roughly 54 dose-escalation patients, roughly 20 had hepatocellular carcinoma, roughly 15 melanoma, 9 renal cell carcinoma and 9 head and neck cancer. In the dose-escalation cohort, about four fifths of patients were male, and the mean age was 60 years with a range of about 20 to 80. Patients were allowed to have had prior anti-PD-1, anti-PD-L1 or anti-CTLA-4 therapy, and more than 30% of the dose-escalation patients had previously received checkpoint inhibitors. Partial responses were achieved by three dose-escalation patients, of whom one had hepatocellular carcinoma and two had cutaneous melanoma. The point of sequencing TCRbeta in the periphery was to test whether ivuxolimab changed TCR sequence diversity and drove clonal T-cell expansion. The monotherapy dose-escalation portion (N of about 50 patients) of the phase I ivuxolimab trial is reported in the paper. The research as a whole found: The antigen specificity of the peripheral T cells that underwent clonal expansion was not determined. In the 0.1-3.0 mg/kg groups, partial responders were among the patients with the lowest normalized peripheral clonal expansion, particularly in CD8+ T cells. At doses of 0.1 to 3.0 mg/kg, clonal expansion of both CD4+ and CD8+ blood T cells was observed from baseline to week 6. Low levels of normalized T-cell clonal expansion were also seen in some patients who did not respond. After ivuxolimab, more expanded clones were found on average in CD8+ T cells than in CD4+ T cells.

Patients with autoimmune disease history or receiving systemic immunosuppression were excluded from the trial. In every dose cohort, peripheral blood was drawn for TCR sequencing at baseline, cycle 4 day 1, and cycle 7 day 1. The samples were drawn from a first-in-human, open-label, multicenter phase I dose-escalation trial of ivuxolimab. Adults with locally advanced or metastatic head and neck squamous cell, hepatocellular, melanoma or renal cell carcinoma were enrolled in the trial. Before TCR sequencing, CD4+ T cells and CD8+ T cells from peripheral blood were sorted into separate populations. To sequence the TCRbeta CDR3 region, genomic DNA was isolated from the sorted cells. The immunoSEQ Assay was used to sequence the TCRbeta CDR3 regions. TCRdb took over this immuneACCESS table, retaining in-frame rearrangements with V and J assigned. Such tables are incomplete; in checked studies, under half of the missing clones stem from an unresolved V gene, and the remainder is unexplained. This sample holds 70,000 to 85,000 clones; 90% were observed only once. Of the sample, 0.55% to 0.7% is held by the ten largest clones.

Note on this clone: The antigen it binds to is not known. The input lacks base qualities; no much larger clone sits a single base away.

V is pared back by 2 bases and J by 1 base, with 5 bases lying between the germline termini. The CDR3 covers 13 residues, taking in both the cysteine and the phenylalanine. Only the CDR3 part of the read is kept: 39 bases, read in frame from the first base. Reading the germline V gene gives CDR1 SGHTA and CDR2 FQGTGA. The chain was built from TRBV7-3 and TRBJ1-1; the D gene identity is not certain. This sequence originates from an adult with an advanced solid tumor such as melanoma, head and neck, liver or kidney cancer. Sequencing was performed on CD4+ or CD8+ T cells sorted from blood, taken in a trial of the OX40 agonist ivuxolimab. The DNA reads TGTGCCAGCAGCTTACACACGAACACTGAAGCTTTCTTT. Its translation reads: CASSLHTNTEAFF.